These 15 T cell receptor beta chains originate from one sample sequenced in a study of T cells in Graves' hyperthyroidism and ophthalmopathy (dated by TCRdb to the late 2010s). The method behind the library was multiplex PCR. Reads for this sample came from an Illumina HiSeq 2000. The TCR beta CDR3 regions were amplified from RNA transcripts. The first round of RT-PCR for the TCR CDR3 was performed with the HTBI primer set and the Qiagen OneStep RT-PCR kit. Using fastp trimming at Q25 and MiXCR clonotype assembly, TCRdb reanalyzed the public sequencing data and kept in-frame beta chains. Duplicate CDR3 protein sequences are folded into a single record with the most common DNA and genes. This sample has 350,000 to 400,000 distinct CDR3 sequences in its table, and about 16% of those were observed once. The ten top clones hold 30% to 35% of the sample. The specimen was blood. The receptors come from a woman in her thirties with Graves' hyperthyroidism.

V is TRBV19 and J is TRBJ1-1; tentative D call: TRBD1 (6 bases). Germline assignment: CDR1 LNHDA and CDR2 SQIVND (reference sequence). This CDR3 is 15 amino acids long. Trimming left V 5 bases short and J 7 bases short, with 20 bases between. CDR3 nucleotides: TGTGCCAGTAGTTTAATTGGACAGAGCCGTGGTGAAGCTTTCTTT. Amino acids: CASSLIGQSRGEAFF.

This chain joins TRBV19 and TRBJ2-7; 12 bases agree with TRBD2. Unmatched junction bases numbered 5, after V lost 5 bases and J lost 6 bases. Germline assignment: CDR1 LNHDA and CDR2 SQIVND (reference sequence). The CDR3 sequence is 14 residues long. In nucleotides, the CDR3 is TGTGCCAGTAGTCCTAGCGGGAGGGCTCTCGAGCAGTACTTC. This gives the protein CASSPSGRALEQYF.

This clonotype appeared many times. The chain recombines TRBV7-2 with TRBJ1-2, with 7 bases that match TRBD1. The CDR3 has 15 amino acids. CDR1 and CDR2 from the germline V gene are SGHTA and FQGNSA. After removal of 3 bases from V and 7 bases from J, the junction contained 11 bases not matched to a gene. CDR3 residues: CASSLGGTVGAGYTF. CDR3 coding DNA: TGTGCCAGCAGCTTGGGGGGGACAGTGGGTGCTGGCTACACCTTC.

This clonotype was seen many times. This chain links TRBV30 with TRBJ1-1; 12 positions match TRBD1. Trimming cost V 5 bases and J 7 bases; bases outside gene matches: 14. The CDR3 has 16 amino acids. Germline V gives CDR1 GTSNPN, CDR2 SVGIG (reference sequence). CDR3 residues: CAWPGPGQGASGEAFF. DNA for the CDR3: TGTGCCTGGCCTGGGCCGGGACAGGGGGCCTCTGGTGAAGCTTTCTTT.

This clonotype occurred a few times. V and J are TRBV19 and TRBJ1-4; D unresolved. The CDR3 contains 15 residues. The germline V gene has CDR1 LNHDA and CDR2 SQIVND (reference sequence). The V end lost 6 bases, the J end lost 5 bases, and 16 bases lay between the germline ends. The CDR3 is CASSMGAGANEKLFF. CDR3 in DNA: TGTGCCAGTAGCATGGGAGCCGGCGCGAATGAAAAACTGTTTTTT.

The rearrangement joins TRBV28 to TRBJ2-2; D is possibly TRBD1 or TRBD2 (5 bases each). The CDR3 totals 17 residues. V shed 1 base and J shed 2 bases, with 14 bases lying between them. Germline-derived CDR1 and CDR2 are MDHEN and SYDVKM. The CDR3 sequence is CASSLFPGRKNTGELFF. As DNA, the CDR3 is TGTGCCAGCAGTTTATTTCCGGGGCGCAAAAACACCGGGGAGCTGTTTTTT.

This chain uses TRBV20-1 with TRBJ2-1, with 7 bases that match TRBD2. Germline V gene sequence: CDR1 DFQATT, CDR2 SNEGSKA (reference sequence). The CDR3 is 18 amino acids. Germline trimming cut 0 bases from V and 0 bases from J; bases unmatched to any gene: 11. For the CDR3, the DNA is TGCAGTGCTAGAGATAGAGGAGGGAGCGGGATCTCCTACAATGAGCAGTTCTTC. It specifies CSARDRGGSGISYNEQFF.

At least ten counts were recorded for this clonotype. The CDR3 reads CASSYDGNQPQHF. CDR3 DNA: TGTGCCAGCAGTTACGATGGTAATCAGCCCCAGCATTTT. This chain joins TRBV6-5 and TRBJ1-5; D is unresolved. Germline V lookup: CDR1 MNHEY, CDR2 SVGAGI. The V end was cut by 2 bases, the J end by 4 bases, with 6 bases between. This CDR3 is 13 amino acids long.

V is TRBV24-1 and J is TRBJ2-1, with D unclear. The V gene lost 2 bases and the J gene lost 3 bases, with 16 bases spanning the gap. Germline values: CDR1 KGHDR, CDR2 SFDVKD. The CDR3 runs 17 residues. CDR3 coding DNA: TGTGCCACCAGTGATTCAGGAAGTGGACCCAACTACAATGAGCAGTTCTTC. Translating gives CATSDSGSGPNYNEQFF.

The sample holds a few counts of this clonotype. The gene calls are TRBV20-1 and TRBJ2-2; 9 nucleotides align to TRBD2. CDR3 length equals 16 residues. Per germline, CDR1 DFQATT and CDR2 SNEGSKA (reference sequence). After removal of 6 bases from V and 1 base from J, the junction contained 9 bases not matched to a gene. The CDR3 nucleotides read TGCAGTGCCAGGACCGGCGGGAGGGGGAACACCGGGGAGCTGTTTTTT. Translated, it gives CSARTGGRGNTGELFF.

A note on this clonotype: Compared with germline, one end of the junction differs, possibly owing to a read error. The rearrangement uses TRBV10-3 and TRBJ2-3; 7 bases map to TRBD2. Germline V gene lookup returns CDR1 ENHRY and CDR2 SYGVKD. The CDR3 length is 16 residues. CDR3 in DNA: TGTACCATCAGAGGCTGGAGGGAGGGCCGCACAGATACGCAGTATTTT. Translation gives CTIRGWREGRTDTQYF.

This clonotype was counted at least ten times. The rearrangement uses TRBV18 and TRBJ2-7, with D perhaps TRBD1 (6 bases). This CDR3 is 13 amino acids long. V was trimmed by 5 bases and J by 1 base, leaving 9 bases between them. Per the germline V gene, CDR1 is KGHSH and CDR2 is LQKENI. The CDR3: CASSTQGSYEQYF. DNA for the CDR3: TGTGCCAGCTCAACACAGGGTTCCTACGAGCAGTACTTC.

The V gene is TRBV18, the J gene TRBJ2-5; a possible D gene is TRBD2 (5 bases). V gave up 1 base and J gave up 2 bases, with 5 bases separating them. This CDR3 has 13 amino acids. Germline-derived CDR1 and CDR2 are KGHSH and LQKENI. The chain's CDR3 is CASSPREQETQYF. The DNA for the CDR3 is TGTGCCAGCTCACCACGGGAGCAAGAGACCCAGTACTTC.

This clonotype has just a few counts. This chain uses TRBV30 with TRBJ2-4; TRBD2 agrees at 10 bases. The length of the CDR3 is 11 residues. CDR1 is GTSNPN, CDR2 SVGIG, per germline (reference sequence). In DNA, the CDR3 is TGTAGCGGGAGGGACAAAAACATTCAGTACTTC. It codes for CSGRDKNIQYF.

At least ten counts were recorded for this clonotype. The rearrangement joins TRBV2 to TRBJ1-5, with 9 nucleotides matching TRBD1. The trim removed 6 bases at V and 7 bases at J, leaving 4 bases unmatched. Germline values: CDR1 SNHLY, CDR2 FYNNEI. The CDR3 is made up of 13 amino acids. This chain's CDR3 is CASRDDRGQPQHF. CDR3 nucleotides: TGTGCCAGCAGGGATGACAGGGGGCAGCCCCAGCATTTT. The full variable domain, rest sourced from reference TRBV2 and TRBJ1-5, is EPEVTQTPSHQVTQMGQEVILRCVPISNHLYFYWYRQILGQKVEFLVSFYNNEISEKSEIFDDQFSVERPDGSNFTLKIRSTKLEDSAMYFCASRDDRGQPQHFGDGTRLSIL.